This T cell receptor beta chain was observed in a study of blood T cell repertoires in COVID-19. For the study at large: COVID-19 samples, acute and convalescent, were from the United States, Italy and Spain.

The germline V gene has CDR1 DFQATT and CDR2 SNEGSKA (reference sequence). CDR3 length: 11 amino acids. V lost 4 bases and J lost 4, with 8 bases in between. As processed by the authors: How many nucleated cells were present was estimated from reference gene primer amplification. The method was immunoSEQ multiplex PCR; TCRdb's version includes in-frame clones alone and lacks a portion of them. The V and J calls and clone size are taken from that table; D and trimming were inferred from the DNA. Of 95,000 to 150,000 clones listed, 70% to 90% were seen once; the top ten hold 3.5% to 4%. Specimen: peripheral blood. This sequence joins TRBV20-1 and TRBJ2-7; D not certain. The TCR sequence derives from a woman in her 50s with acute or convalescent COVID-19. DNA for the CDR3: TGCAGTGCTATATGGCAATACGAGCAGTACTTC. This gives the protein CSAIWQYEQYF.